A single T cell receptor (beta chain) is shown here with its context. What it binds is not known. Patients with Susac syndrome fulfilled recently defined diagnostic criteria for definite or probable disease. The record originates from a study of CD8 T cells in Susac syndrome. Regarding the study as a whole: The study recognized that the number of individuals in its TCR sequencing and HLA analysis was relatively small.

With random hexamers, reverse transcription was performed on roughly 0.5 to 1 ug of RNA. TCRdb processed the immunoSEQ multiplex PCR reads anew with MiXCR; each CDR3 protein has one entry. The sample contains 95,000 to 150,000 distinct CDR3 sequences, over 90% of which appear only once. V lost 2 bases, J lost 1 base, and 3 bases stayed unmatched. The CDR3 covers 15 residues. Germline V lookup: CDR1 DFQATT, CDR2 SNEGSKA (reference sequence). This clonotype was sampled from a human donor with Susac syndrome. The V gene is TRBV20-1, the J gene TRBJ1-5, with 9 nucleotides matching TRBD1. The sequenced sample was CD8+ T cells from PBMCs. This chain's CDR3 is CSARTGGRSNQPQHF. In DNA, the CDR3 is TGCAGTGCTAGAACAGGGGGCAGAAGCAATCAGCCCCAGCATTTT.